This TCR beta chain derives from a study of blood T cell repertoires in COVID-19. Study at large: Sites in the United States, Italy and Spain provided acute and convalescent COVID-19 samples. Nucleic acid was either cDNA or gDNA, and it came from T cells, B-cell-depleted T cells, or PBMCs.

Authors' analysis steps: Amplification from reference gene primers served as the basis for estimated nucleated cell counts. Assay: immunoSEQ multiplex PCR; the TCRdb copy retains only in-frame clones and omits some. The DNA was the basis for D and trimming; V, J and clone size are from that table. The sample has under 250,000 clones, about four fifths seen once. Trimming took 5 bases from V and 3 from J; bases not matched to a gene: 3. CDR1 is SGHTA, CDR2 FQGTGA, per germline. This CDR3 comprises 13 residues. Material for sequencing was peripheral blood. This receptor was taken from a woman aged 60 to 75 with acute or convalescent COVID-19. The rearrangement uses TRBV7-3 and TRBJ1-1; 7 nucleotides line up with TRBD1. The CDR3 region is CASSQGEYTEAFF. In nucleotides, the CDR3 is TGTGCCAGCAGCCAGGGGGAGTACACTGAAGCTTTCTTT.